This T cell receptor (beta chain) stems from a study of cytomegalovirus exposure and HLA in healthy donors. Study background: Some 85 million unique TCRs, all from HLA-typed donors, were included in an early release of the data. Study-wide points: Listed as cytomegalovirus-associated were 164 TCR beta chains. Later analysis indicated greater clonal expansion among HLA-associated TCR beta chains than among equally common other chains.

Vbeta (60) and Jbeta (13) primers were used in the PCR. Method: immunoSEQ multiplex PCR; TCRdb's copy keeps in-frame clones and lacks some. The data hold about 190,000 clones, with approximately 81% observed a single time. V was trimmed by 5 bases and J by 0 bases, leaving 10 bases between them. Germline lookup yields CDR1 MDHEN and CDR2 SYDVKM. The CDR3 is made up of 15 amino acids. For this clone: What it binds is unknown.

The chain combines TRBV28 with TRBJ1-4; possibly TRBD1 for D (5 bases). Sequenced: PBMCs. The TCR comes from a male donor in good health and CMV-seronegative. The CDR3: CASSPQGTTNEKLFF. The CDR3 DNA sequence: TGTGCCAGCAGTCCGCAGGGTACAACTAATGAAAAACTGTTTTTT. Variable domain in full (rest from reference TRBV28 and TRBJ1-4): DVKVTQSSRYLVKRTGEKVFLECVQDMDHENMFWYRQDPGLGLRLIYFSYDVKMKEKGDIPEGYSVSREKKERFSLILESASTNQTSMYLCASSPQGTTNEKLFFGSGTQLSVL.